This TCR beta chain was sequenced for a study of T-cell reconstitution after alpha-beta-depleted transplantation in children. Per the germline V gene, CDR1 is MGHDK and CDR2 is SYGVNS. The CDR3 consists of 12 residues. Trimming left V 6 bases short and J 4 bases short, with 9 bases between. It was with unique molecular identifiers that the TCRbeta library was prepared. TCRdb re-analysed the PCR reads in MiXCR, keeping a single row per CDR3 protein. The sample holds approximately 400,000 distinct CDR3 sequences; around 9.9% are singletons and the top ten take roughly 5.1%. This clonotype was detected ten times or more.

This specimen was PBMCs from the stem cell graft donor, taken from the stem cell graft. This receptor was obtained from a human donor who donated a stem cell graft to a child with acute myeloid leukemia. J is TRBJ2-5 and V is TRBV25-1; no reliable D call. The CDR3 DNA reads TGTGCCAGCAGCTCCAGAAGAGAGACCCAGTACTTC. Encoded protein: CASSSRRETQYF.